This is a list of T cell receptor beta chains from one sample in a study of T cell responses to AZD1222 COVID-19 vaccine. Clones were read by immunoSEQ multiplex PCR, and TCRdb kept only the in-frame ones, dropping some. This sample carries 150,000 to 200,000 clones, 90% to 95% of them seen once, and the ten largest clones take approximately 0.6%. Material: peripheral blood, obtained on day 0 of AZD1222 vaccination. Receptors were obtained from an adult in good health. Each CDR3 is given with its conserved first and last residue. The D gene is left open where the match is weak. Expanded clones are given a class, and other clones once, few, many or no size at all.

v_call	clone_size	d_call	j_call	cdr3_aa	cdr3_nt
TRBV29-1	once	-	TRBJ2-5	CSVDGAGKETQYF	TGCAGCGTTGACGGGGCCGGGAAAGAGACCCAGTACTTC
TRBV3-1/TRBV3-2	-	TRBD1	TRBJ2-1	CASSQAGGRGGSNEQFF	TGTGCCAGCAGCCAAGCAGGGGGACGAGGGGGATCCAATGAGCAGTTCTTC
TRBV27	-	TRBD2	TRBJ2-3	CASSWREGDTQYF	TGTGCCAGCAGTTGGCGGGAGGGGGATACGCAGTATTTT
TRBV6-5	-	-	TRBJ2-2	CASRAKNTGELFF	TGTGCCAGCAGAGCGAAAAACACCGGGGAGCTGTTTTTT
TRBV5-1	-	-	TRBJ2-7	CASSYDYEQYF	TGCGCCAGCAGCTATGACTACGAGCAGTACTTC
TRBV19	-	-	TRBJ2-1	CASRGLSSYNEQFF	TGTGCCAGTAGAGGCCTGAGCTCCTACAATGAGCAGTTCTTC
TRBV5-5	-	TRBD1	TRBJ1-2	CASSQKGQYYGYTF	TGTGCCAGCAGCCAAAAGGGACAGTACTATGGCTACACCTTC
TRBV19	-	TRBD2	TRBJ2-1	CASSMDGGSRPSEQFF	TGTGCCAGTAGTATGGACGGCGGGAGCCGCCCAAGTGAGCAGTTCTTC
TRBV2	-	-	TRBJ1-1	CASRQSMNTEAFF	TGTGCCAGCAGGCAGTCAATGAACACTGAAGCTTTCTTT
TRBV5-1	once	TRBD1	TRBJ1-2	CASSVGQGKGYTF	TGCGCCAGCAGCGTGGGACAGGGAAAAGGCTACACCTTC
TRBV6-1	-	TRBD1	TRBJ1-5	CASSVSRQGAGDQPQHF	TGTGCCAGCAGTGTTTCGCGCCAGGGGGCAGGAGATCAGCCCCAGCATTTT
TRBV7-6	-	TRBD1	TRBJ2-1	CASSQFLDRDFNEQFF	TGTGCCAGCAGTCAATTCCTGGACAGGGATTTCAATGAGCAGTTCTTC
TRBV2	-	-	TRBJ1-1	CASMGFANTEAFF	TGTGCCAGCATGGGTTTCGCGAACACTGAAGCTTTCTTT